This passage covers 18 T cell receptor beta chains from one sample sequenced in a study of T-cell reconstitution after alpha-beta-depleted transplantation in children. A library of TCRbeta sequences, prepared with unique molecular identifiers, was generated. TCRdb redid the calling of the PCR reads with MiXCR, one entry per CDR3 protein. The table records hundreds of thousands of distinct CDR3 sequences, nearly 10% of them present only once. The material sequenced was PBMCs from the stem cell graft donor, taken from the stem cell graft. The receptors here all came from a human donor who donated a stem cell graft to a child with SCID.

The V and J genes are TRBV6-1 and TRBJ1-6; 7 bases are a match to TRBD1. The CDR3 consists of 15 residues. Germline V lookup: CDR1 MNHNS, CDR2 SASEGT. The trim removed 5 bases at V and 9 bases at J, leaving 10 bases unmatched. This CDR3 is CASSKQGSGGSPLHF. CDR3 nucleotides: TGTGCCAGCAGTAAACAGGGGAGCGGAGGTTCACCCCTCCACTTT.

This clonotype was seen a few times. The gene calls are TRBV10-1 and TRBJ2-7; 8 nucleotides line up with TRBD2. The CDR3 runs 14 residues. The V gene's germline CDR1 is WNHNN and CDR2 SYGVQD (reference sequence). V dropped 5 bases and J dropped 6; count of bases not matched to a gene: 9. In nucleotides, the CDR3 is TGCGCCAGCAGTCAATCGGGGGGGCCTGGCGAGCAGTACTTC. Encoded protein: CASSQSGGPGEQYF.

The sample holds many counts of this clonotype. The gene calls are TRBV5-1 and TRBJ2-5; D gene uncertain. The CDR3 totals 12 residues. Germline assignment: CDR1 SGHRS and CDR2 YFSETQ. Trimming shortened V by 0 bases and J by 4 bases, and 4 bases separated the two germline ends. In nucleotides, the CDR3 is TGCGCCAGCAGCTTGGTGGGAGAGACCCAGTACTTC. It translates to CASSLVGETQYF.

This clonotype was detected only a few times. The rearrangement links TRBV3-1 to TRBJ2-7, with 9 nucleotides matching TRBD1. Germline assignment: CDR1 LGHDT and CDR2 YNNKEL (reference sequence). V was clipped by 5 bases and J by 2 bases; unmatched bases: 4. The CDR3 extends over 14 amino acids. The CDR3 DNA sequence: TGTGCCAGCAGCGACGACAGGGGGACCTACGAGCAGTACTTC. Its translation is CASSDDRGTYEQYF.

On this clonotype: Germline is not matched at one junction end, which may reflect a read error. The chain is built from TRBV28 and TRBJ1-2; perhaps TRBD1 as D (5 bases). The CDR3 is 13 residues long. Germline CDR1 is MDHEN and CDR2 is SYDVKM. This chain's CDR3 is CASSLSGVYGYTF. The CDR3 DNA sequence: TGTGCCAGCAGCTTATCGGGGGTCTATGGCTACACCTTC.

This clonotype has a count of ten or more. This sequence joins TRBV12-3 or TRBV12-4 and TRBJ2-6; D unresolved. The CDR3 contains 14 residues. Trimming left V 7 bases short and J 0 bases short, with 7 bases between. CDR3 loop: CASTVSSGANVLTF. CDR3 sequence (DNA): TGTGCCAGCACCGTATCCTCTGGGGCCAACGTCCTGACTTTC.

This clonotype came up a few times. The rearrangement uses TRBV5-1 and TRBJ2-3, with a tentative D call TRBD1 (6 bases). The V gene lost 4 bases and the J gene lost 0 bases, with 18 bases spanning the gap. The CDR3 spans 17 residues. Germline V gene sequence: CDR1 SGHRS, CDR2 YFSETQ. The CDR3 loop is CASSGMGDKTSTDTQYF. CDR3 DNA: TGCGCCAGCAGCGGAATGGGGGACAAGACTAGCACAGATACGCAGTATTTT.

The chain couples TRBV5-8 to TRBJ2-3, with D possibly being TRBD1 or TRBD2 (5 bases each). This CDR3 comprises 13 residues. V lost 7 bases, J lost 2 bases, and 11 bases lay in between. Germline V gene sequence: CDR1 SGHTS, CDR2 YDEGEE. The CDR3 bases are TGTGCCAGCGGGGGATGGAACACAGATACGCAGTATTTT. It specifies CASGGWNTDTQYF.

The chain links TRBV6-5 to TRBJ2-7; the match to TRBD1 covers 10 bases. The junction had 8 bases not matched to a gene; V was cut back by 6 bases and J by 12 bases. The CDR3 has 12 residues. CDR1 and CDR2 (germline): MNHEY, SVGAGI. The CDR3 region has the DNA TGTGCCAGCAGCCCGGACAGGGGGAAGCCGTACTTC. It codes for CASSPDRGKPYF.

The gene calls are TRBV12-3 or TRBV12-4 and TRBJ1-6, with D unresolved. The V end lost 3 bases, the J end lost 7 bases, and 10 bases lay between the germline ends. The CDR3 is 14 amino acids. The CDR3, as DNA: TGTGCCAGCAGTTTCACGGCAGGAAATTCACCCCTCCACTTT. Its translation is CASSFTAGNSPLHF.

The chain uses TRBV20-1 and TRBJ2-7, with TRBD1 matching 8 bases. The V segment lost 6 bases and the J segment 3 bases; nucleotides outside the gene matches: 10. From germline, CDR1 is DFQATT and CDR2 SNEGSKA (reference sequence). This CDR3 spans 14 amino acids. The CDR3 loop reads CSAPKGQGIYEQYF. In DNA form, the CDR3 reads TGCAGTGCACCTAAAGGACAGGGTATCTACGAGCAGTACTTC.

The chain couples TRBV3-1 to TRBJ2-1; D is perhaps TRBD1 or TRBD2 (6 bases each). Germline lookup yields CDR1 LGHDT and CDR2 YNNKEL (reference sequence). Trimming shortened V by 0 bases and J by 0 bases, and 9 bases separated the two germline ends. The CDR3 has 16 amino acids. CDR3 protein: CASSQEGGFSYNEQFF. CDR3 nucleotide sequence: TGTGCCAGCAGCCAAGAGGGGGGCTTCTCCTACAATGAGCAGTTCTTC.

The gene calls are TRBV12-5 and TRBJ2-3; perhaps TRBD1 as D (5 bases). The CDR3 length is 15 residues. CDR1 is LGHNT and CDR2 is FRNRAP in the germline V gene. The germline V and J ends were trimmed by 4 bases and 2 bases, with 13 bases remaining between them. The CDR3 region is CASGSWTTSTDTQYF. The DNA of the CDR3 is TGTGCTAGTGGTTCCTGGACAACCTCCACAGATACGCAGTATTTT.

This chain uses TRBV12-3 or TRBV12-4 with TRBJ1-1; D may be TRBD1 (6 bases). V shed 9 bases and J shed 8 bases, with 19 bases lying between them. This CDR3 comprises 13 residues. The CDR3 DNA reads TGTGCCAGTTACAGGGTTCTAACTTCCGAAGCTTTCTTT. Translated, it gives CASYRVLTSEAFF.

The chain employs TRBV6-1 and TRBJ1-6, with D maybe TRBD1 (5 bases). From germline, CDR1 is MNHNS and CDR2 SASEGT. The CDR3 runs to 14 residues. V was trimmed by 6 bases and J by 5 bases, leaving 11 bases between them. CDR3 amino acids: CASRDAGNNSPLHF. The CDR3 DNA sequence: TGTGCCAGCAGAGACGCAGGGAATAATTCACCCCTCCACTTT.

This CDR3 is CASSLHSLGINSPLHF. The DNA of the CDR3 is TGCGCCAGCAGCTTGCATTCGCTTGGAATCAATTCACCCCTCCACTTT. The chain couples TRBV5-1 to TRBJ1-6; D call uncertain. This CDR3 comprises 16 residues. The germline CDR1 and CDR2 sequences are SGHRS and YFSETQ. Trimming shortened V by 1 base and J by 7 bases, and 15 bases separated the two germline ends. The full variable domain, its missing parts supplied by reference TRBV5-1 and TRBJ1-6, is KAGVTQTPRYLIKTRGQQVTLSCSPISGHRSVSWYQQTPGQGLQFLFEYFSETQRNKGNFPGRFSGRQFSNSRSEMNVSTLELGDSALYLCASSLHSLGINSPLHFGNGTRLTVT.

As to this clonotype: A much larger clone differs from this one at a single base, so this may be a read error. This rearrangement joins TRBV6-1 to TRBJ2-1, with D maybe TRBD1 (5 bases). V lost 5 bases to trimming and J lost 4 bases, with 12 bases between them. Germline lookup yields CDR1 MNHNS and CDR2 SASEGT. This CDR3 spans 14 amino acids. CDR3 region: CASSMYRFYNEQFF. For the CDR3, the DNA is TGTGCCAGCAGTATGTACAGGTTTTACAATGAGCAGTTCTTC.

This clonotype was recorded many times. V gene TRBV3-1 combines with J gene TRBJ2-1; 9 nucleotides match TRBD2. This CDR3 contains 19 residues. CDR1 and CDR2 (germline): LGHDT, YNNKEL (reference sequence). The V gene end was trimmed by 4 bases and the J gene end by 9 bases; junction bases not matched to a gene: 22. The CDR3 sequence: CASSRLEGSGGARRGEQFF. CDR3 DNA: TGTGCCAGCAGCCGACTCGAGGGTAGCGGGGGTGCCCGGAGGGGTGAGCAGTTCTTC.